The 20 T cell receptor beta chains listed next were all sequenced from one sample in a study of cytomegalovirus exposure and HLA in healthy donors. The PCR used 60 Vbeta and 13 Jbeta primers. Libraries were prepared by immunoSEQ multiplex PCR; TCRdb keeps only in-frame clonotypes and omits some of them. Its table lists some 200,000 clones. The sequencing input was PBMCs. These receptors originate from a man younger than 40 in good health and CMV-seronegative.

The CDR3 loop reads CASSYSKARGNYGYTF. The CDR3 coding sequence is TGTGCCAGCAGTTACTCGAAGGCCAGGGGGAACTATGGCTACACCTTC. This sequence joins TRBV6-5 and TRBJ1-2; 7 bases line up with TRBD1. In germline, CDR1 is MNHEY, CDR2 SVGAGI. This CDR3 has 16 amino acids. Trimming at V came to 0 bases and at J to 2 bases, leaving 6 bases not matched to a gene.

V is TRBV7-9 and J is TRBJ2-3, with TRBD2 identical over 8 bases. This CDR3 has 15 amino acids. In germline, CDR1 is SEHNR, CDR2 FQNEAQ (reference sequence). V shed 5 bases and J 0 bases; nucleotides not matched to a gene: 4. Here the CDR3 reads CASSRSGISTDTQYF. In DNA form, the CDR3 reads TGTGCCAGCAGCCGTAGCGGGATTAGCACAGATACGCAGTATTTT.

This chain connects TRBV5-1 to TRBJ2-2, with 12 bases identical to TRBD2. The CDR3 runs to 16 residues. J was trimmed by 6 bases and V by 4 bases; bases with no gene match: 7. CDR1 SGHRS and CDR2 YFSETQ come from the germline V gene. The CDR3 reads CASSQRLAGESGELFF. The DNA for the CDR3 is TGCGCCAGCAGCCAGAGACTAGCGGGAGAATCCGGGGAGCTGTTTTTT.

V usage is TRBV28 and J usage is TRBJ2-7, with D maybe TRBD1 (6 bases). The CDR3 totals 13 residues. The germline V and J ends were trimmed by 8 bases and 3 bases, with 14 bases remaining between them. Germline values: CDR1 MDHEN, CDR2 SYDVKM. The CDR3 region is CASGMDSFYEQYF. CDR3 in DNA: TGTGCCAGCGGTATGGACAGCTTCTACGAGCAGTACTTC.

CDR3 bases: TGCAGTGCTGTTGAGGGAGGTGGCTACACCTTC. Translated, it gives CSAVEGGGYTF. The V call is TRBV20-1, the J call TRBJ1-2; D not resolved. The CDR3 loop spans 11 amino acids. Deletions cut 5 bases from V and 7 bases from J, with 11 bases between. CDR1 DFQATT and CDR2 SNEGSKA come from the germline V gene (reference sequence).

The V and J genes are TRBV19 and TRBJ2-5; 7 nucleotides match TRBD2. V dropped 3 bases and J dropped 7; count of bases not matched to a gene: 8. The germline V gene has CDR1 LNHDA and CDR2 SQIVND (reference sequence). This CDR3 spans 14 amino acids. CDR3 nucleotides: TGTGCCAGTAGTATGCGGGAGCCCTCGGTGACCCAGTACTTC. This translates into CASSMREPSVTQYF.

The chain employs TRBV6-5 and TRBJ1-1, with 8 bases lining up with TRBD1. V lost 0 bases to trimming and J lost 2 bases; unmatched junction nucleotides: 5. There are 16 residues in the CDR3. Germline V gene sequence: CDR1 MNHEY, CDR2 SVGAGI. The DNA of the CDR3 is TGTGCCAGCAGTTACTCCCCACAGGGGGGAAACACTGAAGCTTTCTTT. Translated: CASSYSPQGGNTEAFF.

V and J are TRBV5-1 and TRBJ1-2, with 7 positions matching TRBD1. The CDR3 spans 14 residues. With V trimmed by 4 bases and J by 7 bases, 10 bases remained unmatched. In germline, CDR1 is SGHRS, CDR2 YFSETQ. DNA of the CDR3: TGCGCCAGCAGCATGGGACAGTCCAGCGTTGGCTACACCTTC. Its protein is CASSMGQSSVGYTF. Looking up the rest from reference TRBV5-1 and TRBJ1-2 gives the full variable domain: KAGVTQTPRYLIKTRGQQVTLSCSPISGHRSVSWYQQTPGQGLQFLFEYFSETQRNKGNFPGRFSGRQFSNSRSEMNVSTLELGDSALYLCASSMGQSSVGYTFGSGTRLTVV.

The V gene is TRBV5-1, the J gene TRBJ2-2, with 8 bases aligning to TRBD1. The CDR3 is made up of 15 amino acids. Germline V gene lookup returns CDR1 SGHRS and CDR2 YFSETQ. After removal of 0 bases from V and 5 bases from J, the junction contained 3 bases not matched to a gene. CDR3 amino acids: CASSLGGQGTGELFF. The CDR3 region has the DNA TGCGCCAGCAGCTTGGGAGGACAGGGAACCGGGGAGCTGTTTTTT.

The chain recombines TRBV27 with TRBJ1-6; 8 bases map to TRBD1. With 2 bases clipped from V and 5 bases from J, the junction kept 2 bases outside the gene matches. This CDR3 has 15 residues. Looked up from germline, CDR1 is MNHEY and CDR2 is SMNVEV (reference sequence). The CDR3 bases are TGTGCCAGCAGTTTAGGACAGGGCCATAATTCACCCCTCCACTTT. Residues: CASSLGQGHNSPLHF.

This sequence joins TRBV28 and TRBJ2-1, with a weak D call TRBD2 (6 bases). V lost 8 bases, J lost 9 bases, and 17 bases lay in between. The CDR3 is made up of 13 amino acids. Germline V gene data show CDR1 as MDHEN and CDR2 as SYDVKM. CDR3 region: CASRLGNESEQFF. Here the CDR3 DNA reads TGTGCCAGCCGACTAGGAAACGAAAGTGAGCAGTTCTTC.

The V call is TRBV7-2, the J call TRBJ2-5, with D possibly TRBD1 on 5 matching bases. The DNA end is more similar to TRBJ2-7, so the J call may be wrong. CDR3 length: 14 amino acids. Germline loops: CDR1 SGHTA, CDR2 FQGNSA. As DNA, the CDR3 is TGTGCCAGCAGTCGGAAACAGGAGAACTACGAGCAGTACTTC. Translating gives CASSRKQENYEQYF.

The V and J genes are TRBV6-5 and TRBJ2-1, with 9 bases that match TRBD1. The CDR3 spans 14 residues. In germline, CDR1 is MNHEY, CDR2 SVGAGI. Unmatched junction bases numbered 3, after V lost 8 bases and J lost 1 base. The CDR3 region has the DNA TGTGCCAGCGAGGGACAGGGATCCTACAATGAGCAGTTCTTC. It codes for CASEGQGSYNEQFF.

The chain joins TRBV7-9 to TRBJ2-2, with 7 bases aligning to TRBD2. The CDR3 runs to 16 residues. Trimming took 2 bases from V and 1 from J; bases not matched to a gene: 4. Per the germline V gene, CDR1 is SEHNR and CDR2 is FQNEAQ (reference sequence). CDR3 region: CASSLPGGRNTGELFF. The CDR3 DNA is TGTGCCAGCAGCTTACCCGGCGGGAGGAACACCGGGGAGCTGTTTTTT.

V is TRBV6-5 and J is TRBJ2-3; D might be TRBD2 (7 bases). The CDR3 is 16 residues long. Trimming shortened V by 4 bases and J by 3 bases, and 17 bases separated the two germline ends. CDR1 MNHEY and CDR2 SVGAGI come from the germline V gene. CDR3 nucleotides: TGTGCCAGCAGTTTCTGGGGGGGCACTGGTACAGATACGCAGTATTTT. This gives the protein CASSFWGGTGTDTQYF.

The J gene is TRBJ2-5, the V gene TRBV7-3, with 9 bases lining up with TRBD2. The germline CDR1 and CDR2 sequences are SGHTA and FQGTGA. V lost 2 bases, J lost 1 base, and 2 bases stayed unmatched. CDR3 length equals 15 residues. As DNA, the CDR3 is TGTGCCAGCAGCTTAGCAGCGGGAGGCCAAGAGACCCAGTACTTC. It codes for CASSLAAGGQETQYF.

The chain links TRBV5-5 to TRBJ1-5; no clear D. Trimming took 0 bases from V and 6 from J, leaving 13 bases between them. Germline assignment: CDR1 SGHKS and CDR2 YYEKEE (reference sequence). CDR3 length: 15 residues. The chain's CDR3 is CASSLAGVGIQPQHF. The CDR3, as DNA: TGTGCCAGCAGCTTGGCGGGTGTCGGAATTCAGCCCCAGCATTTT.

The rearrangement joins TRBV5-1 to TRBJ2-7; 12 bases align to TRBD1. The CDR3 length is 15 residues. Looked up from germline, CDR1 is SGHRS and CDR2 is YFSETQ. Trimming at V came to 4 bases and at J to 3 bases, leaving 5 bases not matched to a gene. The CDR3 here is CASSPGTGGFYEQYF. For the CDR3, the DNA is TGCGCCAGCAGCCCCGGGACAGGGGGCTTCTACGAGCAGTACTTC.

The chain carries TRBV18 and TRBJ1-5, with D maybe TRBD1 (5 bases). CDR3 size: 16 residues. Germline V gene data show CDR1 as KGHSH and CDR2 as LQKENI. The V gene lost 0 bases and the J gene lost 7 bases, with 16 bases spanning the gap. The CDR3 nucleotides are TGTGCCAGCTCACCACCAGTTCGGCAGGGTGGGCAGCCCCAGCATTTT. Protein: CASSPPVRQGGQPQHF.

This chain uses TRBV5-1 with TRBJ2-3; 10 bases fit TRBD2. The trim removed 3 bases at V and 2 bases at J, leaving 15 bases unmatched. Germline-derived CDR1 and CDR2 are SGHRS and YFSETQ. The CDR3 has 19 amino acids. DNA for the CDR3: TGCGCCAGCAGCTGGGGACTAAGCGGGGGGGGTCAGTTCACAGATACGCAGTATTTT. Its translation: CASSWGLSGGGQFTDTQYF. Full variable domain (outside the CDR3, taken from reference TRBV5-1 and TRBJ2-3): KAGVTQTPRYLIKTRGQQVTLSCSPISGHRSVSWYQQTPGQGLQFLFEYFSETQRNKGNFPGRFSGRQFSNSRSEMNVSTLELGDSALYLCASSWGLSGGGQFTDTQYFGPGTRLTVL.